One and the same sample provided the 29 T cell receptor beta chains below, sequenced in a study of control samples from healthy donors and cancer patients. Data came from immunoSEQ multiplex PCR; TCRdb stores just in-frame clones and leaves some out. The sample has approximately 86,000 clones, approximately 86% seen once; the top ten hold around a fifth. The sample consisted of blood. The source is a young man in good health.

The chain couples TRBV7-9 to TRBJ2-1; 9 bases are shared with TRBD2. This CDR3 is built from 15 residues. The J segment lost 5 bases and the V segment lost 4 bases, leaving 6 bases of the junction unmatched. Germline lookup yields CDR1 SEHNR and CDR2 FQNEAQ (reference sequence). The CDR3, as DNA: TGTGCCAGCAGCTATAGCGGGGGAAACAACAATGAGCAGTTCTTC. It codes for CASSYSGGNNNEQFF.

V is TRBV12-3 or TRBV12-4 and J is TRBJ1-2; D call uncertain. Trimming removed 5 bases from V and 1 base from J, with 8 bases in between. This CDR3 is 13 amino acids long. CDR3 loop: CASSGVLNYGYTF. CDR3 DNA sequence: TGTGCCAGCAGTGGGGTCCTTAACTATGGCTACACCTTC.

The chain joins TRBV9 to TRBJ2-1, with TRBD2 as a possible D gene (6 bases). This CDR3 has 16 residues. V was cut by 4 bases and J by 0 bases, with 14 bases left in between. The germline CDR1 and CDR2 sequences are SGDLS and YYNGEE. The CDR3 reads CASSPSGVTSYNEQFF. In DNA form, the CDR3 reads TGTGCCAGCAGCCCCTCGGGGGTTACCTCCTACAATGAGCAGTTCTTC.

The rearrangement joins TRBV30 to TRBJ2-2, with TRBD2 matching 7 bases. V shed 2 bases and J 7 bases; nucleotides not matched to a gene: 1. The germline V gene encodes CDR1 GTSNPN and CDR2 SVGIG (reference sequence). The CDR3 sequence is 12 residues long. CDR3 residues: CAWSPGGGELFF. In DNA, the CDR3 is TGTGCCTGGAGTCCGGGGGGCGGGGAGCTGTTTTTT.

The chain recombines TRBV7-9 with TRBJ1-2; D ambiguous. The CDR3 extends over 14 amino acids. Germline CDR1 is SEHNR and CDR2 is FQNEAQ (reference sequence). V lost 7 bases and J 4 bases, leaving 16 bases between the germline ends. CDR3 residues: CASTEVGILYGYTF. The DNA of the CDR3 is TGTGCCAGCACCGAAGTGGGCATCCTCTATGGCTACACCTTC.

The J gene is TRBJ2-1, the V gene TRBV7-9; 10 bases are shared with TRBD2. V was pared by 5 bases and J by 8 bases, with 15 bases of the junction left unmatched. From germline, CDR1 is SEHNR and CDR2 FQNEAQ (reference sequence). The CDR3 runs 17 residues. The DNA for the CDR3 is TGTGCCAGCAGCCCCCCGCTTGTAAAGCGGGGGGGCTATGAGCAGTTCTTC. This translates into CASSPPLVKRGGYEQFF.

The rearrangement uses TRBV18 and TRBJ1-1; 9 bases align to TRBD1. The J segment lost 1 base and the V segment lost 3 bases, leaving 6 bases of the junction unmatched. This CDR3 has 16 residues. Germline V CDR1 and CDR2: KGHSH, LQKENI. As DNA, the CDR3 is TGTGCCAGCTCACCGGGCGGGGGACAGGGGAACACTGAAGCTTTCTTT. Encoded protein: CASSPGGGQGNTEAFF.

The chain combines TRBV29-1 with TRBJ2-2; possibly TRBD2 for D (5 bases). V was clipped by 4 bases and J by 7 bases, with 10 bases between them. The CDR3 loop spans 12 amino acids. Germline CDR1 and CDR2: SQVTM and ANQGSEA. This CDR3 reads CSVVGAGGELFF. As DNA, the CDR3 is TGCAGCGTTGTGGGAGCTGGCGGGGAGCTGTTTTTT.

This rearrangement joins TRBV12-3 or TRBV12-4 to TRBJ2-5, with TRBD2 matching 9 bases. The CDR3 spans 13 residues. After removal of 6 bases from V and 5 bases from J, the junction contained 4 bases not matched to a gene. CDR3 DNA: TGTGCCAGCAGGGCTAGCGGGGATGAGACCCAGTACTTC. Its translation: CASRASGDETQYF.

The chain employs TRBV30 and TRBJ2-4; no firm D call. Germline CDR1 and CDR2: GTSNPN and SVGIG (reference sequence). Trimming took off 3 bases at V and 0 bases at J, with 6 bases between the two ends. The CDR3 contains 13 residues. The CDR3 DNA reads as TGTGCCTGGAGCGTGAAAGCCAAAAACATTCAGTACTTC. Translated: CAWSVKAKNIQYF.

The chain joins TRBV4-1 to TRBJ2-1; D is undetermined. The CDR3 covers 14 residues. With 0 bases removed from V and 3 bases from J, the gap between germline ends came to 6 bases. CDR1 and CDR2 from the germline V gene are MGHRA and YSYEKL. CDR3 sequence: CASSQERFYNEQFF. For the CDR3, the DNA is TGCGCCAGCAGCCAAGAGAGGTTCTACAATGAGCAGTTCTTC.

The rearrangement uses TRBV5-6 and TRBJ1-2, with 8 positions matching TRBD1. Trimming removed 4 bases from V and 5 bases from J; junction bases left unmatched: 13. Germline CDR1 is SGHDT and CDR2 is YYEEEE. The CDR3 runs 16 residues. DNA for the CDR3: TGTGCCAGCAGCCCTGCCGGGACAGGTGGAGTATATGGCTACACCTTC. Translating it yields CASSPAGTGGVYGYTF.

The V gene is TRBV15, the J gene TRBJ2-2; TRBD1 might be the D (6 bases). The CDR3 is made up of 15 amino acids. The V gene's germline CDR1 is LNHNV and CDR2 YYDKDF (reference sequence). Trimming took off 0 bases at V and 7 bases at J, with 12 bases between the two ends. The CDR3 spells CATSRDRGKGGELFF. CDR3 in DNA: TGTGCCACCAGCAGAGATAGGGGGAAGGGCGGGGAGCTGTTTTTT.

The rearrangement links TRBV6-5 to TRBJ2-7, with a tentative D call TRBD2 (5 bases). Looked up from germline, CDR1 is MNHEY and CDR2 is SVGAGI. The CDR3 covers 13 residues. The V gene lost 0 bases and the J gene lost 13 bases, with 16 bases spanning the gap. The DNA for the CDR3 is TGTGCCAGCAGTTACTCCCCGAGAGGGCCCGGATACTTC. Amino acid sequence: CASSYSPRGPGYF.

This chain connects TRBV7-9 to TRBJ2-5; D call uncertain. Looked up from germline, CDR1 is SEHNR and CDR2 is FQNEAQ (reference sequence). The CDR3 spans 15 residues. Between the trimmed V and J ends, which lost 0 bases and 3 bases, there was a span of 11 bases. DNA for the CDR3: TGTGCCAGCAGCTTAGCAGCCAGCTTTGAAGAGACCCAGTACTTC. Amino acids: CASSLAASFEETQYF. Combining the CDR3 with reference TRBV7-9 and TRBJ2-5 gives the whole variable domain DTGVSQNPRHKITKRGQNVTFRCDPISEHNRLYWYRQTLGQGPEFLTYFQNEAQLEKSRLLSDRFSAERPKGSFSTLEIQRTEQGDSAMYLCASSLAASFEETQYFGPGTRLLVL.

As DNA, the CDR3 is TGTGCCAGCAGCGTGAGGGATACGCAGTATTTT. Translated: CASSVRDTQYF. The J gene is TRBJ2-3, the V gene TRBV5-4; D is ambiguous. The germline CDR1 and CDR2 sequences are SGHNT and YYREEE (reference sequence). Between the trimmed V and J ends, which lost 4 bases and 6 bases, there was a span of 6 bases. This CDR3 has 11 residues.

The rearrangement uses TRBV9 and TRBJ2-3; the D is unclear. Germline V lookup: CDR1 SGDLS, CDR2 YYNGEE. The CDR3 runs to 14 residues. The ends were cut back, 4 bases at V and 0 bases at J, with 9 bases in the middle. CDR3 amino acids: CASSPHSSTDTQYF. CDR3 sequence (DNA): TGTGCCAGCAGCCCCCATTCCAGCACAGATACGCAGTATTTT.

Here the CDR3 reads CASSQKRITSPLHF. The CDR3, as DNA: TGCGCCAGCAGTCAGAAGAGGATAACTTCACCCCTCCACTTT. V is TRBV23-1 and J is TRBJ1-6; D gene unclear. TRBV23-1 is noted as an ORF with a role that remains uncertain. The CDR3 extends over 14 amino acids. V lost 3 bases and J lost 9, with 12 bases in between.

The rearrangement links TRBV18 to TRBJ2-1; 9 nucleotides align to TRBD2. Germline V gene sequence: CDR1 KGHSH, CDR2 LQKENI. This CDR3 has 15 amino acids. Trimming removed 3 bases from V and 4 bases from J; junction bases left unmatched: 4. The CDR3, as DNA: TGTGCCAGCTCACCTGACCTAGCGGGATACAATGAGCAGTTCTTC. It translates to CASSPDLAGYNEQFF.

The chain uses TRBV5-1 and TRBJ2-5; 8 bases match TRBD2. The J segment lost 1 base and the V segment lost 0 bases, leaving 5 bases of the junction unmatched. This CDR3 has 16 residues. CDR1 is SGHRS and CDR2 is YFSETQ in the germline V gene. The CDR3 region is CASSLGAGGLQETQYF. The CDR3 region has the DNA TGCGCCAGCAGCTTGGGTGCGGGGGGACTCCAAGAGACCCAGTACTTC. The variable domain in full, completed from reference TRBV5-1 and TRBJ2-5, reads KAGVTQTPRYLIKTRGQQVTLSCSPISGHRSVSWYQQTPGQGLQFLFEYFSETQRNKGNFPGRFSGRQFSNSRSEMNVSTLELGDSALYLCASSLGAGGLQETQYFGPGTRLLVL.

The chain links TRBV7-9 to TRBJ1-1, with a weak D call TRBD1 (6 bases). V was cut by 5 bases and J by 3 bases, with 13 bases left in between. CDR3 length: 14 amino acids. Germline V CDR1 and CDR2: SEHNR, FQNEAQ (reference sequence). The CDR3 reads CASSLQGPDTEAFF. The DNA for the CDR3 is TGTGCCAGCAGCCTACAGGGTCCGGACACTGAAGCTTTCTTT.

Comments on this clone: Other DNA variants within this sample encode the same CDR3. The J gene is TRBJ2-5, the V gene TRBV5-6; D is tentatively TRBD1 or TRBD2 (6 bases each). Germline CDR1 reads SGHDT; CDR2 reads YYEEEE. Trimming pared 0 bases from V and 5 bases from J, leaving 8 bases between. This CDR3 has 13 residues. CDR3 protein: CASSLGGAETQYF. The CDR3 DNA reads as TGTGCCAGCAGCTTGGGGGGGGCGGAGACCCAGTACTTC.

V usage is TRBV5-5 and J usage is TRBJ1-3; no firm D call. This CDR3 has 15 residues. Trimming took 1 base from V and 0 from J, leaving 8 bases between them. Per germline, CDR1 SGHKS and CDR2 YYEKEE (reference sequence). The CDR3: CASSLNSLSGNTIYF. CDR3 DNA sequence: TGTGCCAGCAGCTTGAACAGCCTCTCTGGAAACACCATATATTTT.

The chain joins TRBV12-3 or TRBV12-4 to TRBJ1-2; D is undetermined. The V gene lost 6 bases and the J gene lost 3 bases, with 8 bases spanning the gap. This CDR3 region has 12 residues. The CDR3 reads CASSRDYYGYTF. The CDR3 region has the DNA TGTGCCAGCAGCCGAGATTACTATGGCTACACCTTC.

The chain uses TRBV4-1 and TRBJ2-1; the D gene is possibly TRBD2 (6 bases). The CDR3 has 16 residues. V was cut by 0 bases and J by 3 bases, with 12 bases left in between. Germline V CDR1 and CDR2: MGHRA, YSYEKL. CDR3 sequence reads: CASSQDRLGGYNEQFF. CDR3 bases: TGCGCCAGCAGCCAAGATCGGTTGGGGGGCTACAATGAGCAGTTCTTC.

The rearrangement joins TRBV7-9 to TRBJ2-1, with 8 bases that match TRBD1. The germline CDR1 and CDR2 sequences are SEHNR and FQNEAQ (reference sequence). Trimming took 6 bases from V and 3 from J; bases not matched to a gene: 10. CDR3 length: 16 amino acids. DNA of the CDR3: TGTGCCAGCAGTTCGCGGCCGGGACAGGACTACAATGAGCAGTTCTTC. Protein product: CASSSRPGQDYNEQFF.

The V and J genes are TRBV9 and TRBJ1-6; perhaps TRBD1 as D (6 bases). The CDR3 spans 15 residues. The V end lost 1 base, the J end lost 7 bases, and 12 bases lay between the germline ends. Germline V lookup: CDR1 SGDLS, CDR2 YYNGEE. CDR3 DNA sequence: TGTGCCAGCAGCGTAAGGGCAGGGGAGAATTCACCCCTCCACTTT. It yields the protein CASSVRAGENSPLHF.

The CDR3 reads CASSSGQNNYNYGYTF. The CDR3 nucleotides read TGCGCCAGCAGTTCGGGACAGAACAATTATAACTATGGCTACACCTTC. The V call is TRBV5-1, the J call TRBJ1-2; 7 bases are a match to TRBD1. The germline V gene has CDR1 SGHRS and CDR2 YFSETQ. J was trimmed by 1 base and V by 5 bases; bases with no gene match: 11. This CDR3 is 16 amino acids long.

This clone was seen only a few times. The J gene is TRBJ1-1, the V gene TRBV29-1; TRBD1 matches at 7 bases. The CDR3 extends over 13 amino acids. Per the germline V gene, CDR1 is SQVTM and CDR2 is ANQGSEA. Germline trimming cut 5 bases from V and 5 bases from J; bases unmatched to any gene: 8. DNA for the CDR3: TGCAGCGTTCAAACAGGGGTGGATACTGAAGCTTTCTTT. The encoded protein is CSVQTGVDTEAFF.